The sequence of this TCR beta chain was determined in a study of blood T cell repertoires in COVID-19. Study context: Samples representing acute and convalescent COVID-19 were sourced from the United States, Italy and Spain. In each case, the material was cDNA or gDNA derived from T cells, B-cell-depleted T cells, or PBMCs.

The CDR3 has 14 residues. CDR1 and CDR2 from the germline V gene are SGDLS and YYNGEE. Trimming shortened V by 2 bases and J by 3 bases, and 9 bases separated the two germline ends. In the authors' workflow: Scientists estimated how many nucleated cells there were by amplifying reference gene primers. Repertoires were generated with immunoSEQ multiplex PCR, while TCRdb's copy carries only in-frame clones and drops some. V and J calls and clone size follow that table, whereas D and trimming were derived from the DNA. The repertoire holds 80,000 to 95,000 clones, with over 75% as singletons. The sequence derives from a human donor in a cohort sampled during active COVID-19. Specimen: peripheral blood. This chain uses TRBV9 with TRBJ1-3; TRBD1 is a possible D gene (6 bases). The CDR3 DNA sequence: TGTGCCAGCAGCGTGGCAGGGGTTGGAAACACCATATATTTT. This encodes CASSVAGVGNTIYF.